The present TCR beta chain was sequenced within a study of CD4 T cells in relation to SARS-CoV-2 and coronaviruses. Study overall: PBMCs were cultured with antigen for approximately nine days before TCR beta sequencing. Points from the study as a whole: Approximately 65% of donors had memory CD4+ clonotypes crossrecognizing SARS-CoV-2 and common cold coronavirus spike.

Only a few counts were recorded for this clone. The antigen remains unidentified. Produced via immunoSEQ multiplex PCR; TCRdb's table is partial and in-frame only. The table lists about 24,000 clones, 65% to 80% of them singletons. The CDR3 covers 15 residues. Germline CDR1 is SGHRS and CDR2 is YFSETQ. V was shortened by 0 bases and J by 2 bases, with 9 bases between the two germline ends. Unexposed donor CD4+ T cells date from 2011-2018, before the COVID-19 pandemic. After about 11 days of culture, CD4+ T cells were isolated. The chain couples TRBV5-1 to TRBJ1-3; no definite D call. This TCR derives from a human donor in good health. What was sequenced was CD4+ T cells from PBMCs, cultured in vitro. The CDR3 region has the DNA TGCGCCAGCAGCTTGGTGACGGGCACTGGAAACACCATATATTTT. Protein sequence: CASSLVTGTGNTIYF.